These 4 T cell receptor beta chains came from one sample sequenced in a study of blood T cell repertoires in COVID-19. Measured with immunoSEQ multiplex PCR; TCRdb has only the in-frame clones, and not every one. The table records hundreds of thousands of clones, 88% of them present only once. Sequences were obtained from peripheral blood. The source is a man between 18 and 29 years old with active or convalescent COVID-19.

The gene calls are TRBV6-5 and TRBJ1-3; TRBD1 agrees at 9 bases. Germline loops: CDR1 MNHEY, CDR2 SVGAGI. The CDR3 is 15 residues long. The V gene end was trimmed by 6 bases and the J gene end by 4 bases; junction bases not matched to a gene: 7. The CDR3 nucleotides are TGTGCCAGCAGGAGGGGACAGGGTATCGGAAACACCATATATTTT. Amino acids: CASRRGQGIGNTIYF.

J is TRBJ2-7 and V is TRBV6-2 or TRBV6-3; no definite D call. The CDR3 has 11 amino acids. Germline V lookup: CDR1 MNHEY, CDR2 SVGEGT. With 4 bases removed from V and 3 bases from J, the gap between germline ends came to 4 bases. The DNA for the CDR3 is TGTGCCAGCAGTTCTTACTACGAGCAGTACTTC. Amino acids: CASSSYYEQYF.

With regard to this clone: Different DNA sequences within this sample yield the same CDR3. The V and J genes are TRBV6-2 or TRBV6-3 and TRBJ1-3, with D hard to call. Trimming left V 2 bases short and J 0 bases short, with 8 bases between. CDR3 length: 15 residues. The germline V gene has CDR1 MNHEY and CDR2 SVGEGT. Here the CDR3 reads CASSYAGHSGNTIYF. The CDR3 DNA reads TGTGCCAGCAGTTACGCAGGCCACTCTGGAAACACCATATATTTT.

This chain joins TRBV11-2 and TRBJ2-7; D may be TRBD1 (6 bases). Germline CDR1 and CDR2: SGHAT and FQNNGV. Trimming took 0 bases from V and 7 from J, leaving 10 bases between them. This CDR3 is 13 amino acids long. CDR3: CASSLDRQGEQYF. CDR3 bases: TGTGCCAGCAGCTTAGATCGTCAGGGGGAGCAGTACTTC.